The source of this TCR beta chain is a study of technical replicates of blood from a few donors. TCRdb's copy holds only in-frame clones and misses some; the assay was immunoSEQ multiplex PCR. Of over 75,000 clones listed, more than 90% are singletons. This CDR3 contains 15 residues. Germline CDR1 reads LGHNT; CDR2 reads FRNRAP. V trimming: 5 bases; J trimming: 4 bases; junction bases outside the gene matches: 7. The gene calls are TRBV12-5 and TRBJ2-3; TRBD2 aligns across 9 bases. This clonotype was obtained from a human donor in good health. Sequenced material: T cells isolated from PBMCs. The CDR3 DNA reads TGTGCTAGTGGTCCGTCCGGGACTAGCCCAGATACGCAGTATTTT. Protein sequence: CASGPSGTSPDTQYF.